These T cell receptor beta chains were read from a single sample in a study of blood T cell repertoires in COVID-19. The data were produced by immunoSEQ multiplex PCR, yet TCRdb's version contains in-frame clones alone and is incomplete. The table lists about 53,000 clones, approximately 84% of them singletons. Source material: peripheral blood. Every receptor here comes from a human donor in a cohort sampled during active COVID-19. CDR3s include the opening cysteine and the closing phenylalanine or tryptophan. D genes are given only for firm matches. Not every row has a clone size; where given, it reads once, few, many or a size class.

>-|few|TRBV4-1|TRBJ1-6
CASSQIGTRVSPLHF
TGCGCCAGCAGCCAAATAGGGACAAGGGTTTCACCCCTCCACTTT
>TRBD1|-|TRBV12-3/TRBV12-4|TRBJ2-7
CASSKGQGFEQYF
TGTGCCAGCAGCAAGGGACAGGGCTTCGAGCAGTACTTC
>-|-|TRBV4-1|TRBJ2-3
CASSQDRGDTQYF
TGCGCCAGCAGCCAAGATCGGGGGGATACGCAGTATTTT
>TRBD2|-|TRBV11-3|TRBJ2-7
CASSLGPQGAGGAYEQYF
TGTGCCAGCAGCTTAGGACCTCAAGGGGCGGGGGGAGCCTACGAGCAGTACTTC
>TRBD1|few|TRBV7-2|TRBJ1-2
CASSPRTGGLKGYTF
TGTGCCAGCAGCCCGCGGACAGGGGGCTTAAAGGGCTACACCTTC
>TRBD2|-|TRBV10-3|TRBJ2-1
CAISRTSGLYNEQFF
TGTGCCATCAGTAGGACTAGCGGTCTATACAATGAGCAGTTCTTC
>-|once|TRBV6-6|TRBJ2-3
CASSYDGVTDTQYF
TGTGCCAGCAGTTACGACGGGGTCACAGATACGCAGTATTTT
>-|-|TRBV19|TRBJ2-6
CASRQEGSGANVLTF
TGTGCCAGTAGGCAGGAGGGATCTGGGGCCAACGTCCTGACTTTC
>TRBD1|-|TRBV19|TRBJ1-3
CASTHRGRYTSGNTIYF
TGTGCCAGTACCCACAGGGGGCGCTATACCTCTGGAAACACCATATATTTT
>-|-|TRBV4-1|TRBJ2-2
CASRTGGPSGPGELFF
TGCGCCAGCAGGACAGGGGGGCCTAGCGGGCCCGGGGAGCTGTTTTTT
>TRBD1|-|TRBV19|TRBJ2-7
CASRSGTANYEQYF
TGTGCCAGTAGGAGTGGGACAGCGAACTACGAGCAGTACTTC
>-|few|TRBV6-2/TRBV6-3|TRBJ2-2
CASSRGHGTSFTTGELFF
TGTGCCAGCAGCCGGGGACATGGAACAAGTTTTACCACCGGGGAGCTGTTTTTT
>TRBD2|-|TRBV12-5|TRBJ2-1
CASGSAGRGDEQFF
TGTGCTAGTGGTTCCGCAGGGCGGGGGGATGAGCAGTTCTTC
>-|once|TRBV5-1|TRBJ2-5
CASSSAGEETQYF
TGCGCCAGCAGCTCGGCAGGGGAAGAGACCCAGTACTTC
>TRBD2|-|TRBV4-2|TRBJ2-1
CASSYQRSGRGNEQFF
TGTGCCAGCAGCTACCAACGCAGCGGGAGAGGGAATGAGCAGTTCTTC
>TRBD1|-|TRBV5-1|TRBJ2-2
CASSLAVGGQGAGELFF
TGCGCCAGCAGCTTGGCAGTTGGGGGACAGGGGGCCGGGGAGCTGTTTTTT
>TRBD1|-|TRBV2|TRBJ1-5
CASSQSDRSGQPQHF
TGTGCCAGCAGTCAATCGGACAGGTCGGGGCAGCCCCAGCATTTT
>TRBD1|-|TRBV6-4|TRBJ2-3
CASSEQGDTDTQYF
TGTGCCAGCAGTGAACAGGGGGATACAGATACGCAGTATTTT
>-|-|TRBV5-6|TRBJ1-1
CASSPDIYTEAFF
TGTGCCAGCAGCCCAGACATTTACACTGAAGCTTTCTTT
>TRBD2|-|TRBV11-2|TRBJ2-1
CASSLDPASGNDEQFF
TGTGCCAGCAGCTTAGATCCTGCTAGCGGGAATGATGAGCAGTTCTTC
>-|-|TRBV29-1|TRBJ1-1
CSVRVRGEAFF
TGCAGCGTTAGGGTACGCGGGGAAGCTTTCTTT
>-|-|TRBV5-6|TRBJ1-5
CASSLAGSNQPQHF
TGTGCCAGCAGCTTGGCAGGTAGCAATCAGCCCCAGCATTTT
>-|-|TRBV7-8|TRBJ1-4
CASSLSQGGEKLFF
TGTGCCAGCAGCTTATCTCAGGGTGGTGAAAAACTGTTTTTT
>TRBD1|-|TRBV11-3|TRBJ2-2
CASSGQGVAGELFF
TGTGCCAGCAGCGGACAGGGGGTTGCCGGGGAGCTGTTTTTT
>-|-|TRBV27|TRBJ2-5
CASRREGTGSSQTQYF
TGTGCCAGCAGGCGTGAAGGTACAGGGTCGAGTCAGACCCAGTACTTC
>TRBD2|-|TRBV2|TRBJ2-2
CASSVSTSDTGELFF
TGTGCCAGCAGTGTTTCAACTAGCGACACCGGGGAGCTGTTTTTT
>-|-|TRBV27|TRBJ2-7
CASSLDAGGALYEQYF
TGTGCCAGCAGTTTAGATGCTGGGGGGGCGTTATACGAGCAGTACTTC
>-|-|TRBV7-9|TRBJ2-3
CASSLASGAGPSTDTQYF
TGTGCCAGCAGCTTAGCGTCCGGGGCGGGGCCTAGCACAGATACGCAGTATTTT
>TRBD2|few|TRBV4-2|TRBJ2-5
CASSQDESAGGPEETQYF
TGTGCCAGCAGCCAAGATGAATCGGCGGGAGGGCCGGAAGAGACCCAGTACTTC
>TRBD1|-|TRBV19|TRBJ2-2
CASSKDRGRNTGELFF
TGTGCCAGTAGTAAGGACAGGGGGAGAAACACCGGGGAGCTGTTTTTT
>-|-|TRBV5-6|TRBJ2-7
CASSWGGSSYEQYF
TGTGCCAGCAGCTGGGGGGGCAGCTCCTACGAGCAGTACTTC
>TRBD1|-|TRBV28|TRBJ1-1
CASSLEWQTGGAFF
TGTGCCAGCAGTCTAGAATGGCAAACAGGGGGCGCTTTCTTT
>-|-|TRBV11-2|TRBJ2-7
CASRPQGGSYEQYF
TGTGCCAGCAGGCCCCAGGGCGGCTCCTACGAGCAGTACTTC
>-|-|TRBV11-2|TRBJ1-2
CASSAQGLGGYTF
TGTGCCAGCAGCGCCCAGGGTTTAGGTGGCTACACCTTC
>TRBD1|-|TRBV13|TRBJ1-1
CASSSDRRNTEAFF
TGTGCCAGCAGCTCGGACAGGCGAAACACTGAAGCTTTCTTT
>-|-|TRBV10-3|TRBJ2-7
CAISEFEEAYEQYF
TGTGCCATCAGTGAGTTTGAGGAAGCCTACGAGCAGTACTTC
>-|-|TRBV28|TRBJ1-1
CASTAHGGVDTEAFF
TGTGCCAGCACCGCCCACGGGGGGGTGGACACTGAAGCTTTCTTT
>-|-|TRBV14|TRBJ1-1
CASTPVGGYTEAFF
TGTGCCAGCACCCCAGTCGGGGGGTACACTGAAGCTTTCTTT
>TRBD2|-|TRBV6-2/TRBV6-3|TRBJ2-7
CASSSPGLAGIYEQYF
TGTGCCAGCAGTTCTCCGGGACTAGCGGGGATCTACGAGCAGTACTTC
>TRBD1|-|TRBV11-2|TRBJ1-2
CASSLSGGAGSNYGYTF
TGTGCCAGCAGCTTATCAGGGGGCGCAGGATCTAACTATGGCTACACCTTC
>TRBD1|-|TRBV9|TRBJ2-3
CASSVVGQGIDTQYF
TGTGCCAGCAGCGTAGTGGGACAGGGGATAGATACGCAGTATTTT
>TRBD2|-|TRBV15|TRBJ2-7
CATSSTGGYEQYF
TGTGCCACCAGCAGCACGGGAGGCTACGAGCAGTACTTC
>TRBD2|-|TRBV9|TRBJ2-1
CASSPTSGRTNEQFF
TGTGCCAGCAGCCCGACTAGCGGGAGGACTAATGAGCAGTTCTTC
>-|once|TRBV28|TRBJ1-2
CASSLTSYGYTF
TGTGCCAGCAGTTTAACAAGCTATGGCTACACCTTC
>-|-|TRBV21-1|TRBJ2-5
CASSGTGGPRETQYF
TGTGCCAGCAGCGGAACGGGGGGCCCAAGAGAGACCCAGTACTTC
>-|-|TRBV5-8|TRBJ2-7
CASSLLVGQPYEQYF
TGTGCCAGCAGCTTGCTTGTTGGACAGCCCTACGAGCAGTACTTC
>TRBD2|few|TRBV4-2|TRBJ2-7
CASSPSGVFSYEQYF
TGTGCCAGCAGCCCAAGCGGGGTGTTCTCCTACGAGCAGTACTTC
>TRBD1|once|TRBV2|TRBJ1-1
CARDKGQLKTEAFF
TGTGCCAGGGATAAGGGACAGTTAAAAACTGAAGCTTTCTTT